This TCR beta chain comes out of a study of OX40 agonist ivuxolimab in advanced cancers. Study background: Enrollees could have had prior anti-PD-1, anti-PD-L1 or anti-CTLA-4 therapy, which 40% to 45% had received.

People who had autoimmune disease history or systemic immunosuppression were excluded. Profiling relied on immunoSEQ multiplex PCR, and the TCRdb table lists in-frame clones only, not all of them. The table has 60,000 to 75,000 clones, more than 70% seen once. General observations from the study: Clonal expansion in partial responders at 0.1-3.0 mg/kg ranked among the lowest.

Only one count was recorded for this clone. Its antigen is currently unknown. The CDR3 sequence is 13 residues long. V was shortened by 4 bases and J by 0 bases, with 4 bases between the two germline ends. Germline values: CDR1 SQVTM, CDR2 ANQGSEA. This clonotype originated in an adult with an advanced solid tumor such as melanoma, head and neck, liver or kidney cancer. The sequenced sample was CD4+ or CD8+ T cells sorted from blood, obtained in a trial of the OX40 agonist ivuxolimab. This chain links TRBV29-1 with TRBJ2-6; no definite D call. CDR3 amino acids: CSVGYSGANVLTF. The CDR3 DNA follows: TGCAGCGTTGGGTACTCTGGGGCCAACGTCCTGACTTTC.